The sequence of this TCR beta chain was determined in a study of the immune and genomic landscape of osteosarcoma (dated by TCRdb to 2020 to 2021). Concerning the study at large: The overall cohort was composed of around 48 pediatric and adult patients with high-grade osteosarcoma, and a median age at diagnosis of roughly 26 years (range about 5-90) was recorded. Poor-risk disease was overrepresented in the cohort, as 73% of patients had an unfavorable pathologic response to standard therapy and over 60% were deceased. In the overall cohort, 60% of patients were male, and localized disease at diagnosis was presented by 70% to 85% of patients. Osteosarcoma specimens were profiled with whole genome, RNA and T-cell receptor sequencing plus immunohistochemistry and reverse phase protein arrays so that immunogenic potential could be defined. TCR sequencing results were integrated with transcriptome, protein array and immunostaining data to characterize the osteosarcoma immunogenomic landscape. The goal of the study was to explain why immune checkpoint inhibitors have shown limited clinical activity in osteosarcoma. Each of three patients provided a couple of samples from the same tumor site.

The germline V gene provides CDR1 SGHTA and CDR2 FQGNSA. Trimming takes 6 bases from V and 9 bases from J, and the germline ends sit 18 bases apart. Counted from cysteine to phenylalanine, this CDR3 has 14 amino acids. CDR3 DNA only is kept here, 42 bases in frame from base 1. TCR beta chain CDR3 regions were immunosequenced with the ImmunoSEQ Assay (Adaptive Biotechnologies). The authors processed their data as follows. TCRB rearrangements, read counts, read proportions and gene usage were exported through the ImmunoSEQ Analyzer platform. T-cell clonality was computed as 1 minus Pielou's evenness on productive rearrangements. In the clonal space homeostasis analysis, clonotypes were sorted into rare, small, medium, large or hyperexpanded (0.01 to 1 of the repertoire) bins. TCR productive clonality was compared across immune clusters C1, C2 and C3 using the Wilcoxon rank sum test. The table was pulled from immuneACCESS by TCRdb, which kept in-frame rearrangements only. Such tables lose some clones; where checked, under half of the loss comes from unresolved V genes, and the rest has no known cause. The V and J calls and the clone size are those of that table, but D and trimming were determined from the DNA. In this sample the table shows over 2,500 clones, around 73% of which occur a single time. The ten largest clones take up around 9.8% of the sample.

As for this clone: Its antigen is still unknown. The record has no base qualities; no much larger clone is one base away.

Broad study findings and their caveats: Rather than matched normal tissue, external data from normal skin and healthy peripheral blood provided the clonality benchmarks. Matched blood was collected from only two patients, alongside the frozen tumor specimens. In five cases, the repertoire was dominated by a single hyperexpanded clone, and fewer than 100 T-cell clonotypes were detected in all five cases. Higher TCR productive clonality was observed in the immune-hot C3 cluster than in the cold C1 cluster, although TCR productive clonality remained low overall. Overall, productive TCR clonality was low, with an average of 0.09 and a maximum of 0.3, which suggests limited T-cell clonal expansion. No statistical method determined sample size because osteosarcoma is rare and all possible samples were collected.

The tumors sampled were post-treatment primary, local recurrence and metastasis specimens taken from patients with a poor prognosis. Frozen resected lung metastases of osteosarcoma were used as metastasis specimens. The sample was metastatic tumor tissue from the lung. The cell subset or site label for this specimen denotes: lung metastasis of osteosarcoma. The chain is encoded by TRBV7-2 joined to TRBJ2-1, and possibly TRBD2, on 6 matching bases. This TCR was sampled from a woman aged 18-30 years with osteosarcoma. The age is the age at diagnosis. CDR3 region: CASSPGRGQGEQFF. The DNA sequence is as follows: TGTGCCAGCAGTCCGGGGCGGGGCCAGGGTGAGCAGTTCTTC.